The next 27 T cell receptor beta chains were all read from a single sample in a study of blood T cell repertoires in COVID-19. The protocol was immunoSEQ multiplex PCR, while the TCRdb copy is restricted to in-frame clones and leaves out a portion. The table has tens of thousands of clones, around 80% seen once; the top ten hold over 8.5%. The sequenced sample consisted of peripheral blood. The source of these receptors is a man aged 55-75 years with acute or convalescent COVID-19.

The chain employs TRBV6-5 and TRBJ1-1, with a weak D call TRBD1 (6 bases). Trimming took off 4 bases at V and 3 bases at J, with 15 bases between the two ends. This CDR3 region has 15 residues. Germline loops: CDR1 MNHEY, CDR2 SVGAGI. CDR3 in DNA: TGTGCCAGCAGTTTTTTAACAGGGTTGGACACTGAAGCTTTCTTT. Translation: CASSFLTGLDTEAFF.

The CDR3 DNA sequence: TGTGCCAGCAGCCCCGGGACAGGGGGCTACGAGCAGTACTTC. This codes for CASSPGTGGYEQYF. The chain is built from TRBV5-4 and TRBJ2-7; TRBD1 matches 11 bases. Losses at the gene ends were 4 bases for V and 3 bases for J; bases not matched to a gene: 3. The germline CDR1 and CDR2 sequences are SGHNT and YYREEE (reference sequence). The CDR3 contains 14 residues. The variable domain in full, completed from reference TRBV5-4 and TRBJ2-7, reads ETGVTQSPTHLIKTRGQQVTLRCSSQSGHNTVSWYQQALGQGPQFIFQYYREEENGRGNFPPRFSGLQFPNYSSELNVNALELDDSALYLCASSPGTGGYEQYFGPGTRLTVT.

This chain joins TRBV6-5 and TRBJ1-3; TRBD1 aligns across 8 bases. In germline, CDR1 is MNHEY, CDR2 SVGAGI. The CDR3 sequence is 13 residues long. The trim removed 10 bases at V and 1 base at J, leaving 3 bases unmatched. The CDR3 DNA reads as TGTGCCACCAGACAGGGGTCTGGAAACACCATATATTTT. Amino acid sequence: CATRQGSGNTIYF.

The CDR3 reads CASSSRTGGNEQYF. DNA for the CDR3: TGTGCCAGCAGTTCTAGGACAGGAGGGAACGAGCAGTACTTC. The V gene is TRBV27, the J gene TRBJ2-7; D is perhaps TRBD1 (7 bases). CDR1 MNHEY and CDR2 SMNVEV come from the germline V gene (reference sequence). This CDR3 comprises 14 residues. The V and J ends lost 4 bases and 5 bases respectively, with 15 bases between them.

J is TRBJ1-3 and V is TRBV3-1 (or the pseudogene TRBV3-2); TRBD1 matches 8 bases. V was pared by 4 bases and J by 7 bases, with 6 bases of the junction left unmatched. The CDR3 contains 14 residues. CDR1 and CDR2 from the germline V gene are LGHDT and YNNKEL (reference sequence). The CDR3 loop reads CASSPGQGFNTIYF. CDR3 DNA: TGTGCCAGCAGCCCAGGACAGGGTTTTAACACCATATATTTT.

The V gene is TRBV12-3 or TRBV12-4, the J gene TRBJ2-7; D gene unclear. The CDR3 covers 13 residues. Trimming removed 5 bases at V and 5 bases at J, with 13 bases between. In DNA, the CDR3 is TGTGCCAGCAGTACTACCGAGTCCGACGAGCAGTACTTC. It specifies CASSTTESDEQYF.

The chain is built from TRBV6-6 and TRBJ2-7, with 12 bases that match TRBD2. V dropped 4 bases and J dropped 13; count of bases not matched to a gene: 5. The germline gives CDR1 MNHNY, CDR2 SVGAGI (reference sequence). The CDR3 consists of 12 residues. As DNA, the CDR3 is TGTGCCAGCAGTTCTTGGACTAGCGGGGTATACTTC. Encoded protein: CASSSWTSGVYF.

V is TRBV5-6 and J is TRBJ2-2; 9 bases match TRBD1. V gave up 0 bases and J gave up 3 bases; unmatched junction bases: 3. CDR3 size: 16 residues. Germline values: CDR1 SGHDT, CDR2 YYEEEE. DNA of the CDR3: TGTGCCAGCAGCTTGGTCCGACAGGGGGACACCGGGGAGCTGTTTTTT. Protein product: CASSLVRQGDTGELFF.

The chain combines TRBV11-3 with TRBJ2-1, with D unresolved. The CDR3 runs 15 residues. The germline gives CDR1 SGHNT, CDR2 YENEEA. V was cut by 0 bases and J by 5 bases, with 11 bases left in between. For the CDR3, the DNA is TGTGCCAGCAGCTTAGATATCGACGGAGACAATGAGCAGTTCTTC. Amino acid sequence: CASSLDIDGDNEQFF.

The V and J genes are TRBV7-2 and TRBJ2-7; tentative D call: TRBD2 (5 bases). V dropped 5 bases and J dropped 7 bases, with 15 bases sitting between them. CDR1 SGHTA and CDR2 FQGNSA come from the germline V gene. This CDR3 region has 13 residues. CDR3 nucleotides: TGTGCCAGCAGCCCTCGGCTAGCTAATGAGCAGTACTTC. Protein product: CASSPRLANEQYF. Full variable domain (rest looked up from reference TRBV7-2 and TRBJ2-7): GAGVSQSPSNKVTEKGKDVELRCDPISGHTALYWYRQSLGQGLEFLIYFQGNSAPDKSGLPSDRFSAERTGGSVSTLTIQRTQQEDSAVYLCASSPRLANEQYFGPGTRLTVT.

The chain joins TRBV6-5 to TRBJ1-3, with a tentative D call TRBD1 (5 bases). The CDR3 sequence is 15 residues long. Trimming shortened V by 0 bases and J by 4 bases, and 10 bases separated the two germline ends. CDR1 and CDR2 from the germline V gene are MNHEY and SVGAGI. CDR3: CASSYSGRVGNTIYF. CDR3 in DNA: TGTGCCAGCAGTTACTCGGGCAGGGTCGGAAACACCATATATTTT.

This clone was recorded only once. The rearrangement uses TRBV19 and TRBJ1-2; tentatively, D is TRBD1 (6 bases). Germline values: CDR1 LNHDA, CDR2 SQIVND (reference sequence). V dropped 10 bases and J dropped 6 bases, with 12 bases sitting between them. CDR3 length: 11 amino acids. The CDR3 nucleotides read TGTGCCACACAGGGTGTCGATGGCTACACCTTC. Protein: CATQGVDGYTF.

The gene calls are TRBV6-2 or TRBV6-3 and TRBJ1-2, with TRBD1 as a possible D gene (6 bases). The CDR3 is 14 residues long. Per germline, CDR1 MNHEY and CDR2 SVGEGT. Trimming removed 2 bases at V and 5 bases at J, with 12 bases between. CDR3 loop: CASSYAGGWYGYTF. CDR3 DNA: TGTGCCAGCAGTTACGCGGGGGGCTGGTATGGCTACACCTTC.

This clone came up once. The chain joins TRBV27 to TRBJ2-3, with TRBD2 matching over 8 bases. V shed 6 bases, J shed 3 bases, and the junction held 11 bases outside the gene matches. This CDR3 comprises 16 residues. Germline lookup yields CDR1 MNHEY and CDR2 SMNVEV (reference sequence). DNA of the CDR3: TGTGCCAGCAGCCCCCTCCGGACGGGGGGGACAGATACGCAGTATTTT. This codes for CASSPLRTGGTDTQYF.

This chain links TRBV5-1 with TRBJ2-3, with TRBD2 matching over 10 bases. Germline V gives CDR1 SGHRS, CDR2 YFSETQ. CDR3 length equals 15 residues. J gave up 6 bases and V 4 bases, and 8 bases lay outside the gene matches. This chain's CDR3 is CASSGTSGAGDTQYF. The CDR3 region has the DNA TGCGCCAGCAGCGGAACTAGCGGGGCAGGGGATACGCAGTATTTT.

This sequence joins TRBV2 and TRBJ1-4; a possible D gene is TRBD1 (5 bases). The CDR3 is 15 amino acids. Trimming removed 7 bases from V and 5 bases from J, with 17 bases in between. The germline V gene encodes CDR1 SNHLY and CDR2 FYNNEI. CDR3 region: CASITQAGRNEKLFF. CDR3 DNA: TGTGCCAGCATAACCCAGGCAGGGAGGAATGAAAAACTGTTTTTT. Full variable domain (rest looked up from reference TRBV2 and TRBJ1-4): EPEVTQTPSHQVTQMGQEVILRCVPISNHLYFYWYRQILGQKVEFLVSFYNNEISEKSEIFDDQFSVERPDGSNFTLKIRSTKLEDSAMYFCASITQAGRNEKLFFGSGTQLSVL.

The V call is TRBV4-2, the J call TRBJ2-1; D is possibly TRBD2 (5 bases). The germline CDR1 and CDR2 sequences are LGHNA and YNFKEQ. There are 14 residues in the CDR3. V was trimmed by 1 base and J by 9 bases, leaving 13 bases between them. The CDR3 spells CASSQARAAGEQFF. The CDR3 DNA sequence: TGTGCCAGCAGCCAAGCAAGAGCGGCGGGTGAGCAGTTCTTC.

The gene calls are TRBV12-5 and TRBJ2-1; D is possibly TRBD2 (6 bases). From germline, CDR1 is LGHNT and CDR2 FRNRAP. V gave up 3 bases and J gave up 9 bases, with 18 bases separating them. This CDR3 contains 15 residues. The CDR3 DNA reads TGTGCTAGTGGTTTACCTTTGGGGGGTATTAGTGAGCAGTTCTTC. Protein: CASGLPLGGISEQFF.

The chain is built from TRBV30 and TRBJ1-1, with a weak D call TRBD1 (5 bases). V lost 3 bases, J lost 7 bases, and 18 bases lay in between. The CDR3 has 14 residues. In germline, CDR1 is GTSNPN, CDR2 SVGIG (reference sequence). In DNA, the CDR3 is TGTGCCTGGAGCCCCGGGAGGGGCGGCCTTGAAGCTTTCTTT. This translates into CAWSPGRGGLEAFF.

The V and J genes are TRBV30 and TRBJ1-6, with TRBD1 matching 9 bases. The J segment lost 10 bases and the V segment lost 4 bases, leaving 8 bases of the junction unmatched. Germline CDR1 GTSNPN, CDR2 SVGIG (reference sequence). The CDR3 extends over 14 amino acids. The CDR3 protein is CAWNSQGARSPLHF. The CDR3 coding sequence is TGTGCCTGGAACTCACAGGGGGCGAGATCACCCCTCCACTTT.

The CDR3 DNA reads TGTGCCAGCACCTCCTCCTACGAGCAGTACTTC. It encodes CASTSSYEQYF. The V call is TRBV7-8, the J call TRBJ2-7; D remains ambiguous. The V end was cut by 7 bases, the J end by 0 bases, with 4 bases between. Germline V gives CDR1 SGHVS, CDR2 FQNEAQ. The CDR3 consists of 11 residues. Full variable domain (remainder filled in from reference TRBV7-8 and TRBJ2-7): GAGVSQSPRYKVAKRGQDVALRCDPISGHVSLFWYQQALGQGPEFLTYFQNEAQLDKSGLPSDRFFAERPEGSVSTLKIQRTQQEDSAVYLCASTSSYEQYFGPGTRLTVT.

The chain employs TRBV18 and TRBJ2-2; TRBD1 might be the D (6 bases). Germline V gene sequence: CDR1 KGHSH, CDR2 LQKENI. CDR3 size: 13 residues. V lost 4 bases and J lost 3, with 6 bases in between. The CDR3, as DNA: TGTGCCAGCTCACAGGGGGACACCGGGGAGCTGTTTTTT. This gives the protein CASSQGDTGELFF.

The CDR3, as DNA: TGTGCCAGCAGCTTAGTTGGTGCTCTGGGGACTTACGGCAATCAGCCCCAGCATTTT. This translates into CASSLVGALGTYGNQPQHF. The chain uses TRBV7-8 and TRBJ1-5, with D perhaps TRBD1 (5 bases). The CDR3 consists of 19 residues. V lost 1 base, J lost 2 bases, and 21 bases lay in between. Germline V gene data show CDR1 as SGHVS and CDR2 as FQNEAQ.

The chain employs TRBV7-9 and TRBJ1-5; 10 bases are shared with TRBD1. The V gene's germline CDR1 is SEHNR and CDR2 FQNEAQ (reference sequence). The J segment lost 5 bases and the V segment lost 5 bases, leaving 0 bases of the junction unmatched. The CDR3 has 13 residues. CDR3 coding DNA: TGTGCCAGCAGCGGGACAGGGGATCAGCCCCAGCATTTT. Residues: CASSGTGDQPQHF.

A few counts support this clone. The J gene is TRBJ2-7, the V gene TRBV7-2; 9 nucleotides agree with TRBD1. Losses at the gene ends were 1 base for V and 3 bases for J; bases not matched to a gene: 4. The CDR3 runs to 15 residues. CDR1 and CDR2 (germline): SGHTA, FQGNSA. This chain's CDR3 is CASSLEQGAFYEQYF. The CDR3 bases are TGTGCCAGCAGCTTAGAACAGGGGGCGTTCTACGAGCAGTACTTC.

The chain uses TRBV19 and TRBJ1-2; 7 positions match TRBD1. This CDR3 is 16 amino acids long. CDR1 and CDR2 (germline): LNHDA, SQIVND (reference sequence). The junction had 11 bases not matched to a gene; V was cut back by 3 bases and J by 4 bases. For the CDR3, the DNA is TGTGCCAGTAGTATCTCCATAAGACAGGGCGGCTATGGCTACACCTTC. This translates into CASSISIRQGGYGYTF.

This clone was detected only a few times. The rearrangement links TRBV10-2 to TRBJ1-5; 8 bases align to TRBD1. Germline CDR1 reads WSHSY; CDR2 reads SAAADI. The CDR3 totals 15 residues. The J segment lost 5 bases and the V segment lost 2 bases, leaving 5 bases of the junction unmatched. The CDR3: CASSETGQEDQPQHF. Written as DNA, the CDR3 is TGCGCCAGCAGTGAGACGGGACAGGAGGATCAGCCCCAGCATTTT.